The clone carrying this T cell receptor beta chain was seen a single time. This record belongs to a study of control samples from healthy donors and cancer patients. Trimming shortened V by 5 bases and J by 0 bases, and 10 bases separated the two germline ends. Germline V gives CDR1 LNHDA, CDR2 SQIVND (reference sequence). CDR3 length equals 15 residues. Method: immunoSEQ multiplex PCR; TCRdb's copy keeps in-frame clones and lacks some. The table has some 150,000 clones, roughly 94% seen once; the top ten hold 14%. The sample consisted of PBMCs. The clonotype comes from a man aged 55 to 69 with colorectal cancer. The chain carries TRBV19 and TRBJ1-4, with no clear D. CDR3 DNA: TGTGCCAGTAGTCCGATGGCCGCAACTAATGAAAAACTGTTTTTT. It yields the protein CASSPMAATNEKLFF.